This T cell receptor (beta chain) is from a study of tumor-infiltrating lymphocytes in glioblastoma multiforme. A word on this clonotype: The target antigen is unknown.

V was cut by 5 bases and J by 6 bases, with 17 bases left in between. This CDR3 is 15 amino acids long. Looked up from germline, CDR1 is MNHNY and CDR2 is SVGAGI (reference sequence). Study results and caveats: The TCR and somatic mutation analysis included just one glioblastoma patient. T cells were not sorted into functional subsets.

Three nested ARM-PCR rounds with V-beta and C-beta primers built TCRB libraries. Input was 0.4 to 0.55 ug total RNA, reverse-transcribed with a C-beta primer. These TCRB libraries lack any described unique molecular identifiers. In TCRdb, the multiplex PCR reads were re-called with MiXCR into one record per CDR3 protein. This table holds more than 13,000 distinct CDR3 sequences, 65% to 80% found once. The source material was brain tumor tissue. The receptor was isolated from a male donor with glioblastoma. This sequence joins TRBV6-6 and TRBJ1-5; a possible D gene is TRBD1 (6 bases). The CDR3: CASSSRDIYGQPQHF. The CDR3 DNA sequence: TGTGCCAGCAGTAGTAGGGACATTTACGGTCAGCCCCAGCATTTT.